These 32 T cell receptor beta chains share one sample of origin, sequenced in a study of T cells in Graves' hyperthyroidism and ophthalmopathy. Regions amplified from RNA transcripts were the TCR beta CDR3 regions. HTBI primers were the set used in a first-round RT-PCR of the TCR CDR3. TCRdb ran MiXCR on the multiplex PCR reads and lists one entry per CDR3 protein. The sample records under 300,000 distinct CDR3 sequences, around 15% being singletons. The sequenced sample consisted of blood. Source of these receptors: a woman aged 50 to 60 with Graves' hyperthyroidism that later progressed to Graves' ophthalmopathy.

There are many counts of this clonotype. The J gene is TRBJ1-6, the V gene TRBV2; 7 positions agree with TRBD1. Germline V gene sequence: CDR1 SNHLY, CDR2 FYNNEI. CDR3 length: 13 amino acids. The V segment lost 4 bases and the J segment 11 bases; nucleotides outside the gene matches: 5. CDR3: CASSVRGEPPLHF. As DNA, the CDR3 is TGTGCCAGCAGTGTCAGGGGGGAACCACCCCTCCACTTT.

At least ten counts were recorded for this clonotype. The V and J genes are TRBV28 and TRBJ2-7, with TRBD2 matching 8 bases. V lost 2 bases, J lost 2 bases, and 2 bases stayed unmatched. Germline CDR1 is MDHEN and CDR2 is SYDVKM. The CDR3 totals 14 residues. CDR3 DNA: TGTGCCAGCAGTTTACTAGCGGGTCCCTACGAGCAGTACTTC. Protein: CASSLLAGPYEQYF.

The chain employs TRBV20-1 and TRBJ1-2; 8 nucleotides line up with TRBD1. Per the germline V gene, CDR1 is DFQATT and CDR2 is SNEGSKA (reference sequence). This CDR3 comprises 15 residues. Germline trimming cut 1 base from V and 2 bases from J; bases unmatched to any gene: 6. CDR3 region: CSARARTGPNYGYTF. DNA of the CDR3: TGCAGTGCTAGAGCCCGGACAGGGCCGAACTATGGCTACACCTTC.

This clonotype came up many times. The chain combines TRBV6-1 with TRBJ1-3; D is perhaps TRBD1 (5 bases). Deletions cut 4 bases from V and 0 bases from J, with 10 bases between. There are 15 residues in the CDR3. Germline V gene sequence: CDR1 MNHNS, CDR2 SASEGT. In DNA, the CDR3 is TGTGCCAGCAGTGCCCCGGGGGGCTCTGGAAACACCATATATTTT. It encodes CASSAPGGSGNTIYF.

This clonotype was counted ten times or more. The chain uses TRBV5-1 and TRBJ2-3; TRBD1 matches 12 bases. Germline V lookup: CDR1 SGHRS, CDR2 YFSETQ. The V and J ends lost 2 bases and 4 bases, in that order; junction bases with no gene match: 5. The CDR3 consists of 16 residues. DNA for the CDR3: TGCGCCAGCAGCTTACCCGGGACAGGGGGCCCAGATACGCAGTATTTT. It specifies CASSLPGTGGPDTQYF. Based on the CDR3 plus reference TRBV5-1 and TRBJ2-3, the full variable domain is KAGVTQTPRYLIKTRGQQVTLSCSPISGHRSVSWYQQTPGQGLQFLFEYFSETQRNKGNFPGRFSGRQFSNSRSEMNVSTLELGDSALYLCASSLPGTGGPDTQYFGPGTRLTVL.

The chain links TRBV5-1 to TRBJ1-4; D gene ambiguous. The CDR3 has 16 residues. Trimming pared 3 bases from V and 2 bases from J, leaving 14 bases between. Germline V gene sequence: CDR1 SGHRS, CDR2 YFSETQ. CDR3 nucleotide sequence: TGCGCCAGCAGCTCCGATGGAGTAGGGACTAATGAAAAACTGTTTTTT. Translated: CASSSDGVGTNEKLFF.

This clonotype was detected many times. V and J are TRBV29-1 and TRBJ2-3; D unclear. Trimming pared 3 bases from V and 6 bases from J, leaving 7 bases between. Germline loops: CDR1 SQVTM, CDR2 ANQGSEA. The CDR3 loop spans 11 amino acids. The CDR3 here is CSVDRVDTQYF. For the CDR3, the DNA is TGCAGCGTTGATCGAGTTGATACGCAGTATTTT.

The V call is TRBV18, the J call TRBJ1-2, with 9 positions matching TRBD1. The CDR3 runs to 16 residues. Trimming removed 0 bases from V and 0 bases from J; junction bases left unmatched: 2. Per the germline V gene, CDR1 is KGHSH and CDR2 is LQKENI. In DNA, the CDR3 is TGTGCCAGCTCACCACCGAGGACAGGGGCTAACTATGGCTACACCTTC. Its translation: CASSPPRTGANYGYTF.

At least ten counts were recorded for this clonotype. This chain joins TRBV24-1 and TRBJ2-2; TRBD1 aligns across 7 bases. This CDR3 spans 14 amino acids. Germline assignment: CDR1 KGHDR and CDR2 SFDVKD. V lost 7 bases and J lost 3; bases outside the gene matches: 4. DNA of the CDR3: TGTGCCACCAGCCGGGACAGCGACACCGGGGAGCTGTTTTTT. It translates to CATSRDSDTGELFF.

Many counts were recorded for this clonotype. The chain uses TRBV6-1 and TRBJ2-5; tentatively, D is TRBD1 (5 bases). The CDR3 runs 14 residues. The V and J ends lost 5 bases and 5 bases respectively, with 15 bases between them. Germline lookup yields CDR1 MNHNS and CDR2 SASEGT. The CDR3 bases are TGTGCCAGCAGTTTACCCCAGGGATATGAGACCCAGTACTTC. It specifies CASSLPQGYETQYF.

This clonotype was found many times. The chain recombines TRBV28 with TRBJ1-4, with 7 positions matching TRBD1. V trimming: 8 bases; J trimming: 4 bases; junction bases outside the gene matches: 4. CDR1 MDHEN and CDR2 SYDVKM come from the germline V gene. This CDR3 comprises 13 residues. CDR3 residues: CASRDRINEKLFF. Here the CDR3 DNA reads TGTGCCAGCCGGGACAGAATTAATGAAAAACTGTTTTTT.

This clonotype has at least ten counts. The chain employs TRBV27 and TRBJ2-3; maybe TRBD2 (6 bases). V was pared by 3 bases and J by 3 bases, with 13 bases between. The germline V gene has CDR1 MNHEY and CDR2 SMNVEV (reference sequence). This CDR3 comprises 15 residues. CDR3 amino acids: CASSFGSGRTDTQYF. The CDR3 nucleotides read TGTGCCAGCAGTTTCGGGAGCGGAAGGACAGATACGCAGTATTTT.

This clonotype was seen repeatedly, ten times or more. The CDR3 protein is CASSLARLALRGEQFF. The CDR3 DNA sequence: TGTGCCAGCAGCTTAGCCCGACTAGCGTTAAGGGGTGAGCAGTTCTTC. The chain combines TRBV11-2 with TRBJ2-1, with TRBD2 matching 8 bases. The trim removed 1 base at V and 9 bases at J, leaving 11 bases unmatched. Germline V gene data show CDR1 as SGHAT and CDR2 as FQNNGV. The CDR3 has 16 amino acids.

This clonotype was counted a few times. A much larger clone lies one base from this, so it may be a read error. The V gene is TRBV20-1, the J gene TRBJ1-3; a possible D gene is TRBD1 (6 bases). The V end was cut by 0 bases, the J end by 6 bases, with 12 bases between. Germline V gene data show CDR1 as DFQATT and CDR2 as SNEGSKA (reference sequence). The CDR3 contains 14 residues. The CDR3 DNA reads TGCAGTGCTAGAGATGGGGCAGGGGTAAACACCATATATTTT. Protein: CSARDGAGVNTIYF.

The rearrangement uses TRBV6-6 and TRBJ1-3, with D tentatively TRBD1 (5 bases). From germline, CDR1 is MNHNY and CDR2 SVGAGI (reference sequence). The CDR3 is made up of 15 amino acids. V gave up 0 bases and J gave up 4 bases, with 10 bases separating them. The CDR3 DNA follows: TGTGCCAGCAGTTACTCGGAGGGGCAGGGAAACACCATATATTTT. It translates to CASSYSEGQGNTIYF.

This clonotype was observed at least ten times. V is TRBV6-1 and J is TRBJ2-2, with a tentative D call TRBD2 (6 bases). This CDR3 contains 15 residues. V shed 2 bases and J shed 2 bases, with 9 bases lying between them. CDR1 is MNHNS and CDR2 is SASEGT in the germline V gene. The CDR3 loop is CASSEFAGNTGELFF. As DNA, the CDR3 is TGTGCCAGCAGTGAATTCGCGGGAAACACCGGGGAGCTGTTTTTT.

This clonotype was counted ten times or more. This chain uses TRBV4-1 with TRBJ2-3, with D perhaps TRBD2 (6 bases). The ends were cut back, 2 bases at V and 2 bases at J, with 11 bases in the middle. CDR3 length: 15 residues. Germline values: CDR1 MGHRA, CDR2 YSYEKL. The CDR3 is CASSQSGSLTDTQYF. CDR3 bases: TGCGCCAGCAGCCAATCCGGGAGCCTCACAGATACGCAGTATTTT.

This clonotype was counted many times. This chain uses TRBV12-3 or TRBV12-4 with TRBJ2-3; TRBD2 agrees at 12 bases. The J segment lost 2 bases and the V segment lost 6 bases, leaving 6 bases of the junction unmatched. This CDR3 spans 16 amino acids. For the CDR3, the DNA is TGTGCCAGCAGGAAACTAGCGGGAGGACTCACAGATACGCAGTATTTT. It encodes CASRKLAGGLTDTQYF.

This clonotype was seen a few times. This chain links TRBV9 with TRBJ2-2; TRBD2 is a possible D gene (6 bases). The CDR3 covers 15 residues. The germline V gene has CDR1 SGDLS and CDR2 YYNGEE. V was cut by 2 bases and J by 3 bases, with 11 bases left in between. CDR3 sequence reads: CASSVSGTHTGELFF. CDR3 bases: TGTGCCAGCAGCGTCTCCGGGACTCACACCGGGGAGCTGTTTTTT.

This clonotype appeared many times. The chain uses TRBV5-4 and TRBJ2-1; 12 bases are shared with TRBD1. The CDR3 length is 16 residues. Germline loops: CDR1 SGHNT, CDR2 YYREEE (reference sequence). The V gene end was trimmed by 3 bases and the J gene end by 3 bases; junction bases not matched to a gene: 4. CDR3 in DNA: TGTGCCAGCAGCTCCGGGACAGGGGGCTACTACAATGAGCAGTTCTTC. Encoded protein: CASSSGTGGYYNEQFF.

This clonotype was counted ten times or more. V gene TRBV2 combines with J gene TRBJ2-3; TRBD2 agrees at 8 bases. The trim removed 2 bases at V and 6 bases at J, leaving 4 bases unmatched. Germline V gene sequence: CDR1 SNHLY, CDR2 FYNNEI. This CDR3 region has 14 residues. CDR3 region: CASSESTSADTQYF. CDR3 in DNA: TGTGCCAGCAGTGAATCGACTAGCGCGGATACGCAGTATTTT.

The chain uses TRBV7-6 and TRBJ2-1; D remains unclear. The germline V gene has CDR1 SGHVS and CDR2 FNYEAQ. V shed 1 base and J shed 2 bases, with 12 bases lying between them. The CDR3 consists of 16 residues. In DNA, the CDR3 is TGTGCCAGCAGCTTAGAGCGTAACAGCCCCTACAATGAGCAGTTCTTC. Translating it yields CASSLERNSPYNEQFF. Looking up the rest from reference TRBV7-6 and TRBJ2-1 gives the full variable domain: GAGVSQSPRYKVTKRGQDVALRCDPISGHVSLYWYRQALGQGPEFLTYFNYEAQQDKSGLPNDRFSAERPEGSISTLTIQRTEQRDSAMYRCASSLERNSPYNEQFFGPGTRLTVL.

This clonotype was recorded at least ten times. The chain is built from TRBV6-1 and TRBJ1-5; D is undetermined. From germline, CDR1 is MNHNS and CDR2 SASEGT. Trimming removed 4 bases at V and 1 base at J, with 11 bases between. The CDR3 loop spans 15 amino acids. The CDR3 spells CASSGTISSNQPQHF. CDR3 nucleotides: TGTGCCAGCAGTGGGACGATCTCCAGCAATCAGCCCCAGCATTTT.

This clonotype was picked up many times. CDR3: CASSPPFTYNEQFF. DNA for the CDR3: TGTGCCAGCAGTCCACCCTTCACCTACAATGAGCAGTTCTTC. This chain connects TRBV28 to TRBJ2-1; no clear D gene. CDR1 is MDHEN and CDR2 is SYDVKM in the germline V gene. V was pared by 5 bases and J by 2 bases, with 10 bases between. The CDR3 is 14 amino acids.

The V and J genes are TRBV10-3 and TRBJ1-2; D is undetermined. Germline values: CDR1 ENHRY, CDR2 SYGVKD. This CDR3 is 14 amino acids long. The ends were cut back, 6 bases at V and 0 bases at J, with 11 bases in the middle. The CDR3 nucleotides are TGTGCCATCAGGCTGGACGGGACTAACTATGGCTACACCTTC. Amino acids: CAIRLDGTNYGYTF.

The chain has TRBV3-1 and TRBJ2-3, with TRBD2 matching 10 bases. The CDR3 runs 16 residues. With V trimmed by 3 bases and J by 3 bases, 6 bases remained unmatched. Germline assignment: CDR1 LGHDT and CDR2 YNNKEL (reference sequence). This chain's CDR3 is CASSHTLAGRTDTQYF. The DNA of the CDR3 is TGTGCCAGCAGCCACACACTAGCGGGGCGTACAGATACGCAGTATTTT.

This clonotype was detected many times. The chain joins TRBV5-1 to TRBJ1-1, with TRBD1 identical over 9 bases. CDR1 is SGHRS, CDR2 YFSETQ, per germline. The V and J ends lost 4 bases and 0 bases, in that order; junction bases with no gene match: 7. The CDR3 spans 16 residues. The CDR3 loop is CASSQDRGVMNTEAFF. The CDR3 DNA reads as TGCGCCAGCAGCCAGGACAGGGGAGTTATGAACACTGAAGCTTTCTTT.

This clonotype was recorded many times. CDR3 sequence: CASLDRGGGTGELFF. The CDR3, as DNA: TGTGCCAGCCTCGATCGGGGGGGCGGCACCGGGGAGCTGTTTTTT. The chain employs TRBV6-1 and TRBJ2-2; TRBD2 matches at 8 bases. The CDR3 has 15 residues. The ends lost 8 bases at V and 4 bases at J; junction bases unmatched: 9. CDR1 MNHNS and CDR2 SASEGT come from the germline V gene.

The CDR3 region has the DNA TGTGCCAGCAGTTATTCGGGCTTAGCCCCCGAGCAGTTCTTC. As protein: CASSYSGLAPEQFF. The chain uses TRBV6-9 and TRBJ2-1; D gene uncertain. V lost 0 bases, J lost 10 bases, and 13 bases lay in between. The germline CDR1 and CDR2 sequences are MNHGY and SVAAGI. The CDR3 spans 14 residues.

This clonotype was found a few times. V and J are TRBV6-4 and TRBJ1-3; unclear D gene. V gave up 4 bases and J gave up 0 bases, with 13 bases separating them. The CDR3 consists of 16 residues. Germline CDR1 is MRHNA and CDR2 is SNTAGT. CDR3 sequence reads: CASSAGPRFSGNTIYF. In DNA, the CDR3 is TGTGCCAGCAGTGCTGGGCCCCGCTTCTCTGGAAACACCATATATTTT.

V is TRBV28 and J is TRBJ2-7; 9 bases map to TRBD1. Germline CDR1 is MDHEN and CDR2 is SYDVKM. The CDR3 contains 14 residues. Unmatched junction bases numbered 8, after V lost 6 bases and J lost 5 bases. The CDR3 here is CASSNTGDRDEQYF. CDR3 sequence (DNA): TGTGCCAGCAGCAATACCGGGGACAGGGACGAGCAGTACTTC.

In regard to this clonotype: A clone one base away is much larger, so this may be a read error. The rearrangement links TRBV7-9 to TRBJ1-5, with TRBD1 matching over 10 bases. Germline V gene lookup returns CDR1 SEHNR and CDR2 FQNEAQ (reference sequence). This CDR3 is built from 13 residues. Trimming took 7 bases from V and 6 from J; bases not matched to a gene: 3. CDR3 DNA: TGTGCCAGCACCCGGGACAGGGGTCAGCCCCAGCATTTT. This encodes CASTRDRGQPQHF.